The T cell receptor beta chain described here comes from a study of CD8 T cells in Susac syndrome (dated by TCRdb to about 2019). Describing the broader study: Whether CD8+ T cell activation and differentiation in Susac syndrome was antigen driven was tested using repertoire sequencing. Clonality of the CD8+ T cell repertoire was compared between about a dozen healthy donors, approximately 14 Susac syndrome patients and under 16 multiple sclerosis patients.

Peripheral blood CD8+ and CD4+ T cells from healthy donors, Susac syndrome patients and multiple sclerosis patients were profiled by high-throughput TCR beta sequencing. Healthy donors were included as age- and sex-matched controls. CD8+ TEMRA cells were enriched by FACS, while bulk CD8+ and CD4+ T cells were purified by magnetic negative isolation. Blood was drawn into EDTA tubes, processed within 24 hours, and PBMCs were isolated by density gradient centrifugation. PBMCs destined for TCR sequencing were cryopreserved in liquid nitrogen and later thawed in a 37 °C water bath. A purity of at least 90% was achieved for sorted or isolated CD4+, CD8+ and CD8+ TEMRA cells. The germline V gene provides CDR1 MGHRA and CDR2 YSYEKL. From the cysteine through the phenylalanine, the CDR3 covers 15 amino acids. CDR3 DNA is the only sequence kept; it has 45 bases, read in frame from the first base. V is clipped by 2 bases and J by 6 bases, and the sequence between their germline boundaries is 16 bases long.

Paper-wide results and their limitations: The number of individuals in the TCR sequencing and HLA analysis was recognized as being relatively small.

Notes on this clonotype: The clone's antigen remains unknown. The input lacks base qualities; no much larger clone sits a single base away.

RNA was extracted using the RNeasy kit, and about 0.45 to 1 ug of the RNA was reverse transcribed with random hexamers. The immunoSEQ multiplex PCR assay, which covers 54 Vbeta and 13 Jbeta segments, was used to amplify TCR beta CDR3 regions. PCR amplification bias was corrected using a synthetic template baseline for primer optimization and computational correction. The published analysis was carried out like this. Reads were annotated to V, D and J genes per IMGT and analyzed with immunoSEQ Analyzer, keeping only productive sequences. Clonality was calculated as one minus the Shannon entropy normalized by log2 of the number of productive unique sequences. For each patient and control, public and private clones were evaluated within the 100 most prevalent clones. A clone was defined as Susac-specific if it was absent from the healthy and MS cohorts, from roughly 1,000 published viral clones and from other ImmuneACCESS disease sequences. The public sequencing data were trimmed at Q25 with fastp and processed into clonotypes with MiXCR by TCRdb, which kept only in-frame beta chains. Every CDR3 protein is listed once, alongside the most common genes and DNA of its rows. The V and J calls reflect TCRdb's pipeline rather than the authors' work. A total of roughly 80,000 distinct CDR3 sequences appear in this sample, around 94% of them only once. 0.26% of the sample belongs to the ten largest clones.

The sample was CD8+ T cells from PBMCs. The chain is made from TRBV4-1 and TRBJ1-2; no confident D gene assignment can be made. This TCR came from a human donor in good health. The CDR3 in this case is CASSQLRVSLNGYTF. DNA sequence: TGCGCCAGCAGCCAACTAAGGGTATCTTTGAATGGCTACACCTTC.